The 18 T cell receptor beta chains in this list originate from one sample, sequenced in a study of T-cell memory formation after mild COVID-19. TCRdb ran MiXCR on the 5' RACE reads and lists one entry per CDR3 protein. The data show hundreds of thousands of distinct CDR3 sequences, with approximately 27% seen just once and roughly 12% held by the top ten. The sequencing input was PBMCs or a T cell subset sorted from them (not recorded which). All receptors derive from an adult woman who had mild COVID-19 (a few samples of this study predate the infection). Cell type and time point are not known.

The chain is built from TRBV15 and TRBJ1-2; TRBD1 might be the D (5 bases). V lost 4 bases and J 2 bases, leaving 20 bases between the germline ends. The CDR3 is 17 residues long. Germline lookup yields CDR1 LNHNV and CDR2 YYDKDF (reference sequence). CDR3 in amino acids: CATSKRIGTPLNYGYTF. Written as DNA, the CDR3 is TGTGCCACCAGCAAACGTATCGGGACGCCACTGAACTATGGCTACACCTTC. The full variable domain, its missing parts supplied by reference TRBV15 and TRBJ1-2, is DAMVIQNPRYQVTQFGKPVTLSCSQTLNHNVMYWYQQKSSQAPKLLFHYYDKDFNNEADTPDNFQSRRPNTSFCFLDIRSPGLGDTAMYLCATSKRIGTPLNYGYTFGSGTRLTVV.

The chain recombines TRBV5-6 with TRBJ1-4; tentative D call: TRBD1 (5 bases). This CDR3 is 14 amino acids long. The germline V gene encodes CDR1 SGHDT and CDR2 YYEEEE. Trimming stripped 0 bases from V and 8 bases from J, with 11 bases between. CDR3 region: CASSLAGHGEKLFF. CDR3 sequence (DNA): TGTGCCAGCAGCTTGGCTGGACATGGAGAAAAACTGTTTTTT.

This clonotype was observed at least ten times. The chain is built from TRBV7-9 and TRBJ2-2; D is perhaps TRBD1 (5 bases). The V end lost 4 bases, the J end lost 0 bases, and 9 bases lay between the germline ends. The CDR3 has 15 amino acids. The germline CDR1 and CDR2 sequences are SEHNR and FQNEAQ (reference sequence). The CDR3 region has the DNA TGTGCCAGCAGCTCGACAGCTCCGAACACCGGGGAGCTGTTTTTT. Translation: CASSSTAPNTGELFF.

This clonotype turned up a few times. V usage is TRBV4-2 and J usage is TRBJ2-1, with 10 bases fitting TRBD2. The CDR3 spans 19 residues. The germline V gene has CDR1 LGHNA and CDR2 YNFKEQ. The trim removed 4 bases at V and 0 bases at J, leaving 12 bases unmatched. This chain's CDR3 is CASSLRGLAGDGSYNEQFF. The CDR3, as DNA: TGTGCCAGCAGCCTGAGGGGGCTAGCGGGGGACGGCTCCTACAATGAGCAGTTCTTC.

The table lists this clonotype with a few counts. The chain has TRBV7-9 and TRBJ1-3; the D gene is possibly TRBD1 (5 bases). Germline CDR1 is SEHNR and CDR2 is FQNEAQ (reference sequence). CDR3 size: 15 residues. V lost 4 bases and J lost 3, with 13 bases in between. The chain's CDR3 is CASSSGDLGGNTIYF. Written as DNA, the CDR3 is TGTGCCAGCAGCTCCGGGGACTTGGGTGGAAACACCATATATTTT.

The chain links TRBV3-1 to TRBJ2-7, with a possible D match to TRBD2 (6 bases). The CDR3 loop spans 15 amino acids. Germline values: CDR1 LGHDT, CDR2 YNNKEL (reference sequence). The V end was cut by 1 base, the J end by 5 bases, with 15 bases between. The CDR3 reads CASSQGRRGVHEQYF. For the CDR3, the DNA is TGTGCCAGCAGCCAAGGGCGGCGGGGTGTCCACGAGCAGTACTTC.

The genes are TRBV18 and TRBJ1-2, with 7 bases identical to TRBD1. V lost 3 bases to trimming and J lost 0 bases; unmatched junction nucleotides: 4. CDR1 and CDR2 (germline): KGHSH, LQKENI. The CDR3 spans 15 residues. The CDR3 coding sequence is TGTGCCAGCTCACCCTGGGACAGTTCTAACTATGGCTACACCTTC. It yields the protein CASSPWDSSNYGYTF.

This rearrangement joins TRBV9 to TRBJ2-3, with D perhaps assigned TRBD1 or TRBD2 (5 bases each). Trimming stripped 3 bases from V and 8 bases from J, with 13 bases between. Germline loops: CDR1 SGDLS, CDR2 YYNGEE. This CDR3 is built from 13 residues. CDR3 loop: CASSGDGTGTQYF. Written as DNA, the CDR3 is TGTGCCAGCAGCGGGGACGGAACGGGTACGCAGTATTTT.

The chain carries TRBV20-1 and TRBJ2-3; D is tentatively TRBD1 or TRBD2 (5 bases each). Per germline, CDR1 DFQATT and CDR2 SNEGSKA (reference sequence). The CDR3 spans 14 residues. V lost 5 bases and J lost 1, with 13 bases in between. Here the CDR3 DNA reads TGCAGTGCTCGGGACCGTCGGGGCACAGATACGCAGTATTTT. Translation gives CSARDRRGTDTQYF.

The rearrangement uses TRBV3-1 and TRBJ2-3; a possible D gene is TRBD1 (5 bases). Germline V gives CDR1 LGHDT, CDR2 YNNKEL (reference sequence). The CDR3 is 14 amino acids. The ends were cut back, 7 bases at V and 0 bases at J, with 11 bases in the middle. The DNA of the CDR3 is TGTGCCAGCACCAGGGCAGGCAGCACAGATACGCAGTATTTT. This sequence encodes CASTRAGSTDTQYF.

V is TRBV7-3 and J is TRBJ2-2, with D tentatively TRBD1 or TRBD2 (6 bases each). Germline loops: CDR1 SGHTA, CDR2 FQGTGA. The CDR3 contains 17 residues. Trimming removed 0 bases at V and 4 bases at J, with 15 bases between. Here the CDR3 reads CASSLTGGATITGELFF. The DNA for the CDR3 is TGTGCCAGCAGCTTAACGGGGGGCGCCACTATCACCGGGGAGCTGTTTTTT.

This chain connects TRBV5-1 to TRBJ2-1; TRBD1 might be the D (6 bases). Looked up from germline, CDR1 is SGHRS and CDR2 is YFSETQ. V was clipped by 1 base and J by 2 bases, with 16 bases between them. This CDR3 spans 17 amino acids. CDR3 region: CASSLNNLQGTYNEQFF. CDR3 in DNA: TGCGCCAGCAGCTTGAACAACCTACAGGGCACCTACAATGAGCAGTTCTTC. The whole variable domain, filled in from reference TRBV5-1 and TRBJ2-1, reads KAGVTQTPRYLIKTRGQQVTLSCSPISGHRSVSWYQQTPGQGLQFLFEYFSETQRNKGNFPGRFSGRQFSNSRSEMNVSTLELGDSALYLCASSLNNLQGTYNEQFFGPGTRLTVL.

The rearrangement joins TRBV9 to TRBJ2-2; TRBD2 might be the D (5 bases). Germline-derived CDR1 and CDR2 are SGDLS and YYNGEE. The CDR3 spans 16 residues. Trimming removed 0 bases from V and 8 bases from J, with 17 bases in between. CDR3 bases: TGTGCCAGCAGCGTAGCTAGGCGGCTTACGGGAGGGGAGCTGTTTTTT. It encodes CASSVARRLTGGELFF.

The chain combines TRBV4-2 with TRBJ2-1; 7 positions agree with TRBD2. Germline V gene lookup returns CDR1 LGHNA and CDR2 YNFKEQ. V dropped 1 base and J dropped 7; count of bases not matched to a gene: 4. The CDR3 is 14 amino acids. The CDR3 DNA reads TGTGCCAGCAGCCAAGCAGCGGGAACGAATGAGCAGTTCTTC. Its protein is CASSQAAGTNEQFF.

This clonotype was seen more than once but under ten times. The genes are TRBV11-3 and TRBJ2-3; 9 bases are shared with TRBD2. In germline, CDR1 is SGHNT, CDR2 YENEEA. V lost 4 bases to trimming and J lost 2 bases; unmatched junction nucleotides: 10. This CDR3 spans 17 amino acids. CDR3 DNA: TGTGCCAGCAGCTCGCTCAGGGCTAGCGGGATCACAGATACGCAGTATTTT. Its translation is CASSSLRASGITDTQYF.

The chain joins TRBV4-1 to TRBJ2-7; D gene unclear. CDR1 and CDR2 (germline): MGHRA, YSYEKL. Between the trimmed V and J ends, which lost 0 bases and 2 bases, there was a span of 8 bases. There are 14 residues in the CDR3. The chain's CDR3 is CASSQDYSTYEQYF. In DNA, the CDR3 is TGCGCCAGCAGCCAAGACTACTCCACCTACGAGCAGTACTTC.

There are many counts of this clonotype. The rearrangement links TRBV11-1 to TRBJ2-1; D gene ambiguous. The V end was cut by 0 bases, the J end by 3 bases, with 0 bases between. The CDR3 has 12 residues. Germline V gene sequence: CDR1 SGHAT, CDR2 FQDESV (reference sequence). The CDR3 region is CASSLAYNEQFF. CDR3 coding DNA: TGTGCCAGCAGCTTAGCCTACAATGAGCAGTTCTTC.

This clonotype was seen many times. This rearrangement joins TRBV6-5 to TRBJ2-2; 10 bases are a match to TRBD1. Germline CDR1 MNHEY, CDR2 SVGAGI. Trimming cost V 6 bases and J 6 bases; bases outside gene matches: 7. This CDR3 contains 15 residues. The CDR3, as DNA: TGTGCCAGCAGCACCGGGACAGGGGCGTCCGGGGAGCTGTTTTTT. It encodes CASSTGTGASGELFF.